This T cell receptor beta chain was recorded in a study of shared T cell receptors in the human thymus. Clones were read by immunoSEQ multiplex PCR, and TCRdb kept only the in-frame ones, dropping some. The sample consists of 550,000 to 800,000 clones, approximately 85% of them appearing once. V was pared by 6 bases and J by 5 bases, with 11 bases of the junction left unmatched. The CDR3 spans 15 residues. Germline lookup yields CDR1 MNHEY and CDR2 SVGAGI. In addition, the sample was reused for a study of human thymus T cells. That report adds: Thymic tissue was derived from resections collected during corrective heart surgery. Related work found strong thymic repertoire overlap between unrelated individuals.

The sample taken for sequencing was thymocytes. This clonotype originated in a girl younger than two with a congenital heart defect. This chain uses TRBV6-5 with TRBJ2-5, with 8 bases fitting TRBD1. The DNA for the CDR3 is TGTGCCAGCAGACGCGGACAGGGAATTTGGGAGACCCAGTACTTC. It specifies CASRRGQGIWETQYF.